The sequence of this T cell receptor beta chain was determined in a study of blood T cell repertoires in COVID-19. Sequenced by immunoSEQ multiplex PCR; TCRdb stores in-frame clones only, minus some. This table holds approximately 280,000 clones, roughly 90% found once. Germline values: CDR1 SQVTM, CDR2 ANQGSEA. The CDR3 is made up of 12 amino acids. The germline V and J ends were trimmed by 4 bases and 2 bases, with 9 bases remaining between them. The genes are TRBV29-1 and TRBJ2-7; D call uncertain. The specimen sequenced was peripheral blood. The origin of this receptor is a man over 45 with acute or convalescent COVID-19. In DNA, the CDR3 is TGCAGCGTTGGGCGGAACCCCTACGAGCAGTACTTC. Amino acids: CSVGRNPYEQYF.